Below are 10 T cell receptor beta chains sequenced from a single sample in a study of cytomegalovirus exposure and HLA in healthy donors. The PCR employed 60 Vbeta primers together with 13 Jbeta primers. Libraries were prepared by immunoSEQ multiplex PCR; TCRdb keeps only in-frame clonotypes and omits some of them. The data show some 71,000 clones, approximately 63% seen once. The sequencing input was PBMCs. Receptor source: a woman aged 50 to 60 in good health and CMV-seropositive.

CDR3 in DNA: TGTGCCAGCAGCTTGACTGGCCCCGGAGCAGTTCCCAAAAACATTCAGTACTTC. Translated, it gives CASSLTGPGAVPKNIQYF. The chain recombines TRBV7-2 with TRBJ2-4, with D unresolved. Trimming shortened V by 3 bases and J by 2 bases, and 20 bases separated the two germline ends. The CDR3 sequence is 18 residues long. CDR1 and CDR2 from the germline V gene are SGHTA and FQGNSA.

V usage is TRBV4-1 and J usage is TRBJ1-2; D unresolved. The CDR3 sequence is 15 residues long. V shed 2 bases and J shed 4 bases, with 14 bases lying between them. Germline loops: CDR1 MGHRA, CDR2 YSYEKL. CDR3 DNA: TGCGCCAGCAGCCAACCCCAGACGGCGGGCTATGGCTACACCTTC. This gives the protein CASSQPQTAGYGYTF.

V and J are TRBV13 and TRBJ1-3; TRBD1 matches 7 bases. The CDR3 has 19 amino acids. Trimming took 2 bases from V and 0 from J; bases not matched to a gene: 13. Germline assignment: CDR1 PRHDT and CDR2 FYEKMQ (reference sequence). This chain's CDR3 is CASSLRSTGLRLSGNTIYF. The CDR3 bases are TGTGCCAGCAGCTTAAGGTCGACAGGGCTGCGACTCTCTGGAAACACCATATATTTT.

The V and J genes are TRBV2 and TRBJ2-3, with a weak D call TRBD2 (5 bases). This CDR3 comprises 12 residues. Trimming removed 8 bases from V and 1 base from J, with 7 bases in between. Germline V CDR1 and CDR2: SNHLY, FYNNEI. The CDR3 coding sequence is TGTGCCAGCTCGGAGGGCACAGATACGCAGTATTTT. Protein product: CASSEGTDTQYF.

This sequence joins TRBV9 and TRBJ1-1; D unclear. In germline, CDR1 is SGDLS, CDR2 YYNGEE. The CDR3 totals 14 residues. V lost 7 bases and J 1 base, leaving 14 bases between the germline ends. CDR3 bases: TGTGCCAGCCTCCGCGGACTGGAGAACACTGAAGCTTTCTTT. Its translation is CASLRGLENTEAFF.

The chain employs TRBV19 and TRBJ1-3, with a tentative D call TRBD1 (5 bases). Trimming stripped 5 bases from V and 0 bases from J, with 11 bases between. The CDR3 sequence is 15 residues long. The germline gives CDR1 LNHDA, CDR2 SQIVND (reference sequence). CDR3: CASSATALSGNTIYF. DNA of the CDR3: TGTGCCAGTAGTGCGACAGCCCTCTCTGGAAACACCATATATTTT.

This sequence joins TRBV5-1 and TRBJ1-1; D gene unclear. Looked up from germline, CDR1 is SGHRS and CDR2 is YFSETQ. The CDR3 length is 15 residues. The V end lost 0 bases, the J end lost 0 bases, and 9 bases lay between the germline ends. The CDR3 sequence: CASSLVAGMNTEAFF. The CDR3 region has the DNA TGCGCCAGCAGCTTGGTGGCGGGAATGAACACTGAAGCTTTCTTT. Combining the CDR3 with reference TRBV5-1 and TRBJ1-1 gives the whole variable domain KAGVTQTPRYLIKTRGQQVTLSCSPISGHRSVSWYQQTPGQGLQFLFEYFSETQRNKGNFPGRFSGRQFSNSRSEMNVSTLELGDSALYLCASSLVAGMNTEAFFGQGTRLTVV.

V gene TRBV9 combines with J gene TRBJ2-5; TRBD1 matches at 10 bases. This CDR3 contains 14 residues. Trimming at V came to 3 bases and at J to 7 bases, leaving 6 bases not matched to a gene. Germline-derived CDR1 and CDR2 are SGDLS and YYNGEE. The CDR3 DNA reads TGTGCCAGCAGCGCCCGACAGGGGGCAGGGACCCAGTACTTC. Translated: CASSARQGAGTQYF.

The chain carries TRBV10-1 and TRBJ1-1; no definite D call. The CDR3 contains 12 residues. Germline V gene data show CDR1 as WNHNN and CDR2 as SYGVQD (reference sequence). V lost 5 bases, J lost 4 bases, and 8 bases lay in between. The CDR3 here is CASSSGFTEAFF. CDR3 coding DNA: TGCGCCAGCAGTTCGGGATTCACTGAAGCTTTCTTT.

The chain joins TRBV7-2 to TRBJ1-2; no reliable D call. Germline CDR1 is SGHTA and CDR2 is FQGNSA. The CDR3 runs to 15 residues. V was cut by 7 bases and J by 2 bases, with 17 bases left in between. CDR3 sequence (DNA): TGTGCCAGCAACGAGAATGGCTTGGAGAACTATGGCTACACCTTC. Its protein is CASNENGLENYGYTF.